This TCR beta chain is drawn from a study of lymphopenia after photon versus proton radiotherapy (dated by TCRdb to about 2019). Background on the whole study: In patients with gastrointestinal tumors who developed high-grade lymphopenia, the study compared the immunological effects of photon radiation therapy with those of proton radiation therapy. A cohort of around 21 patients with gastrointestinal tumors who received either photon or proton therapy and subsequently developed lymphopenia was included. The goal of the study was to characterize the differences between the two radiation modalities in how they affect the immune system. The research as a whole found: Proton-treated patients stayed relatively stable during treatment, while photon-treated patients lost naive T cells and TCR diversity and gained effector/memory populations. The authors looked at the survival association only in patients who died, and they framed better survival with proton therapy as a possibility rather than a demonstrated result. Among patients across the cohort who died, overall survival time showed an inverse correlation with a larger post-nadir drop in TCR diversity. After the lymphocyte count nadir, repertoires from photon-treated patients showed oligoclonal expansion, particularly of CD8+ Temra cells, and this expansion drove the decline in diversity.

Libraries were made using the immunoSEQ multiplex PCR assay. T cell repertoires were profiled by deep sequencing of rearranged TCR beta loci, alongside multiparametric flow cytometry. The source is immuneACCESS, and TCRdb retained only in-frame sequences with V and J called. Part of the clones is not carried over; for the studies checked, unresolved V genes explain less than half of this, and the remainder is unexplained. Counted in this sample were 22,000 or so clones; 84% of them appeared once. Over 2.5% of the sample lies in the top ten. Regarding this clone: Its antigen is not yet known. No per-base quality is available; no much larger clone lies one base away.

The TCR sequence derives from a woman aged 50 to 65 with pancreatic cancer. This specimen was peripheral blood, taken from a patient treated with photon-based radiotherapy.

Here the CDR3 is given as CASSLDMWEGLGEQFF. At the DNA level, the sequence is TGTGCCAGCAGCTTAGATATGTGGGAGGGCCTCGGTGAGCAGTTCTTC. The V and J segments used are TRBV11-2 and TRBJ2-1, with 7 bases matching TRBD2. Per the germline V gene, SGHAT is the CDR1 and FQNNGV is the CDR2. The cysteine opens and the phenylalanine closes a CDR3 of 16 amino acids. Only the CDR3 DNA is retained, 48 bases long and in frame from the first base. For this chain, trimming is 0 bases at the V end and 9 bases at the J end, and the number of junction bases without a gene match is 11.